This TCR beta chain was documented in a study of T cell clones after liver transplantation. Study-level results: The donor-reactive repertoire was only partly measurable in a couple of subjects, lacking donor cells.

The germline CDR1 and CDR2 sequences are LNHNV and YYDKDF (reference sequence). J gave up 5 bases and V 2 bases, and 8 bases lay outside the gene matches. The CDR3 sequence is 15 residues long. Method: immunoSEQ multiplex PCR; TCRdb's copy keeps in-frame clones and lacks some. The sample contains more than 95,000 clones, approximately 90% of which appear only once. A word on this clone: Its target is unknown.

The sample consisted of CD4+ T cells from blood, taken 12 months after liver transplant. This rearrangement joins TRBV15 to TRBJ2-5, with 7 bases lining up with TRBD1. The sequence was obtained from a human patient who received a liver transplant. The graft donor may account for some of the T cells. CDR3 protein: CATSRSRQGRETQYF. For the CDR3, the DNA is TGTGCCACCAGCAGATCCCGACAGGGCAGGGAGACCCAGTACTTC.